These T cell receptor beta chains were read from a single sample in a study of cytomegalovirus exposure and HLA in healthy donors. Sequencing used immunoSEQ multiplex PCR; TCRdb keeps in-frame clones, though not all of them. The repertoire holds some 200,000 clones, with around a tenth as singletons. Material: PBMCs. The receptor source for this set is a young woman in good health and CMV-seropositive. Each CDR3 is given with its conserved first and last residue. Fields, in order: clone size, J gene, D gene, V gene, CDR3 protein, CDR3 DNA. The D gene is left open where the match is weak. Only some rows state a clone size, as once, few, many or a class for expanded clones.

clone size: -; J gene: TRBJ2-7; D gene: TRBD1; V gene: TRBV5-1; CDR3 protein: CASSLPQDRAEQYF; CDR3 DNA: TGCGCCAGCAGCTTACCACAGGACAGGGCCGAGCAGTACTTC
clone size: -; J gene: TRBJ2-2; D gene: TRBD2; V gene: TRBV5-1; CDR3 protein: CASSLDSRTSGKTGELFF; CDR3 DNA: TGCGCCAGCAGCTTGGACAGTAGGACTAGCGGGAAGACCGGGGAGCTGTTTTTT
clone size: few; J gene: TRBJ1-1; D gene: -; V gene: TRBV6-1; CDR3 protein: CASSEAGGVNTEAFF; CDR3 DNA: TGTGCCAGCAGTGAAGCAGGGGGAGTGAACACTGAAGCTTTCTTT
clone size: -; J gene: TRBJ2-7; D gene: -; V gene: TRBV10-1; CDR3 protein: CASSPAGASYEQYF; CDR3 DNA: TGCGCCAGCAGTCCGGCAGGGGCTTCCTACGAGCAGTACTTC
clone size: few; J gene: TRBJ2-7; D gene: TRBD2; V gene: TRBV6-5; CDR3 protein: CASSYSSSGGRYEQYF; CDR3 DNA: TGTGCCAGCAGTTACTCGAGTTCGGGGGGGCGATACGAGCAGTACTTC
clone size: -; J gene: TRBJ1-3; D gene: -; V gene: TRBV5-6; CDR3 protein: CASSSSQQGLSGNTIYF; CDR3 DNA: TGTGCCAGCAGCTCTTCCCAACAGGGCCTCTCTGGAAACACCATATATTTT
clone size: -; J gene: TRBJ1-1; D gene: -; V gene: TRBV9; CDR3 protein: CASSGGGTEAFF; CDR3 DNA: TGTGCCAGCAGCGGAGGGGGTACTGAAGCTTTCTTT
clone size: many; J gene: TRBJ2-3; D gene: -; V gene: TRBV10-1; CDR3 protein: CASSGRVYTDTQYF; CDR3 DNA: TGCGCCAGCAGTGGTAGAGTATACACAGATACGCAGTATTTT
clone size: -; J gene: TRBJ1-5; D gene: -; V gene: TRBV6-1; CDR3 protein: CASTGQYNQPQHF; CDR3 DNA: TGTGCCAGCACCGGACAGTACAATCAGCCCCAGCATTTT
clone size: few; J gene: TRBJ2-1; D gene: -; V gene: TRBV20-1; CDR3 protein: CSARELEEQFF; CDR3 DNA: TGCAGTGCTCGGGAGCTAGAAGAGCAGTTCTTC
clone size: few; J gene: TRBJ1-4; D gene: -; V gene: TRBV2; CDR3 protein: CASRAGQTNEKLFF; CDR3 DNA: TGTGCCAGCAGGGCCGGACAGACTAATGAAAAACTGTTTTTT
clone size: -; J gene: TRBJ2-7; D gene: TRBD2; V gene: TRBV7-9; CDR3 protein: CASRAGGGEQYF; CDR3 DNA: TGTGCCAGCAGGGCTGGGGGGGGCGAGCAGTACTTC
clone size: -; J gene: TRBJ2-6; D gene: -; V gene: TRBV27; CDR3 protein: CASSFSYLRGISGANVLTF; CDR3 DNA: TGTGCCAGCAGTTTCTCCTACCTTAGGGGCATCTCTGGGGCCAACGTCCTGACTTTC
clone size: -; J gene: TRBJ2-7; D gene: -; V gene: TRBV5-1; CDR3 protein: CASSLVVRETHEQYF; CDR3 DNA: TGCGCCAGCAGCTTGGTGGTCAGGGAAACCCACGAGCAGTACTTC
clone size: few; J gene: TRBJ2-1; D gene: TRBD2; V gene: TRBV4-2; CDR3 protein: CASSHLAGGPSLGGHEQFF; CDR3 DNA: TGTGCCAGCAGCCACTTAGCGGGAGGCCCTAGTTTAGGAGGGCATGAGCAGTTCTTC
clone size: many; J gene: TRBJ2-3; D gene: TRBD2; V gene: TRBV7-9; CDR3 protein: CASTYSGSGIDTQYF; CDR3 DNA: TGTGCCAGCACCTATAGCGGGAGCGGGATAGATACGCAGTATTTT
clone size: -; J gene: TRBJ1-2; D gene: -; V gene: TRBV6-1; CDR3 protein: CAGGETKLIYGYTF; CDR3 DNA: TGTGCCGGGGGGGAGACCAAATTAATCTATGGCTACACCTTC
clone size: -; J gene: TRBJ1-3; D gene: -; V gene: TRBV2; CDR3 protein: CASLNSLTGPGNTIYF; CDR3 DNA: TGTGCCAGTCTAAATTCCCTTACAGGTCCTGGAAACACCATATATTTT
clone size: -; J gene: TRBJ2-1; D gene: TRBD2; V gene: TRBV4-1; CDR3 protein: CASSQPLAGPRQFF; CDR3 DNA: TGCGCCAGCAGCCAACCGCTAGCGGGACCTCGACAGTTCTTC
clone size: few; J gene: TRBJ2-5; D gene: -; V gene: TRBV5-1; CDR3 protein: CASGAFLASQETQYF; CDR3 DNA: TGCGCCAGCGGGGCTTTCCTAGCGAGCCAAGAGACCCAGTACTTC
clone size: -; J gene: TRBJ1-6; D gene: -; V gene: TRBV5-4; CDR3 protein: CASSLTGQGGNSPLHF; CDR3 DNA: TGTGCCAGCAGCTTGACGGGGCAGGGAGGTAATTCACCCCTCCACTTT
clone size: -; J gene: TRBJ1-2; D gene: TRBD1; V gene: TRBV5-1; CDR3 protein: CASSQTGGYGYTF; CDR3 DNA: TGCGCCAGCAGCCAGACAGGGGGATATGGCTACACCTTC
clone size: -; J gene: TRBJ1-1; D gene: -; V gene: TRBV5-1; CDR3 protein: CASSLGKPSSPIGEAFF; CDR3 DNA: TGCGCCAGCAGCTTGGGAAAGCCTTCGTCCCCAATCGGGGAAGCTTTCTTT
clone size: -; J gene: TRBJ2-1; D gene: TRBD1; V gene: TRBV5-1; CDR3 protein: CASSSRQGLFRGEQFF; CDR3 DNA: TGCGCCAGCAGCTCCAGACAGGGGCTTTTTCGGGGTGAGCAGTTCTTC
clone size: -; J gene: TRBJ2-7; D gene: -; V gene: TRBV7-9; CDR3 protein: CASSLRLTGSADEQYF; CDR3 DNA: TGTGCCAGCAGCTTACGTTTAACGGGGTCTGCGGACGAGCAGTACTTC
clone size: -; J gene: TRBJ2-3; D gene: TRBD2; V gene: TRBV29-1; CDR3 protein: CSLGLGRTDTQYF; CDR3 DNA: TGCAGCCTGGGACTAGGGAGAACAGATACGCAGTATTTT
clone size: -; J gene: TRBJ2-5; D gene: -; V gene: TRBV4-2; CDR3 protein: CASSQAGETQYF; CDR3 DNA: TGTGCCAGCAGCCAAGCAGGGGAGACCCAGTACTTC
clone size: few; J gene: TRBJ2-3; D gene: -; V gene: TRBV29-1; CDR3 protein: CSVEASVSTDTQYF; CDR3 DNA: TGCAGCGTTGAAGCCAGCGTAAGCACAGATACGCAGTATTTT
clone size: -; J gene: TRBJ1-3; D gene: -; V gene: TRBV6-5; CDR3 protein: CASEATAGSGNTIYF; CDR3 DNA: TGTGCCAGCGAAGCGACAGCAGGCTCTGGAAACACCATATATTTT